Sequencing of this T cell receptor beta chain was carried out in a study of shared clonotypes between healthy human individuals. Study observations and caveats: Apart from blood, nothing was sampled; tissue repertoires likely differ.

With respect to this clone: The antigen remains undetermined.

Source study methods: Filtering differed, since immunoSEQ gave only junction sequences and no quality scores. Profiling relied on immunoSEQ multiplex PCR, and the TCRdb table lists in-frame clones only, not all of them. The V and J calls and clone size were taken over from that table, and D and trimming were inferred from the DNA. The data contain approximately 720,000 clones, about 92% of them singletons. Naive CD8 isolation took CD45RO-negative cells positively selected for CCR7 and excluded terminally differentiated effector memory CD45RA+ cells. The CDR3 covers 17 residues. With 5 bases clipped from V and 2 bases from J, the junction kept 10 bases outside the gene matches. CDR1 and CDR2 from the germline V gene are SEHNR and FQNEAQ (reference sequence).

This chain links TRBV7-9 with TRBJ2-1; 9 positions agree with TRBD1. This receptor was identified in a man between 25 and 39 years old in good health. The sequencing input was naive CD8+ T cells sorted from blood. The CDR3 nucleotides read TGTGCCAGCAGCCCCCCCGGACAGGGGTTGGCCTACAATGAGCAGTTCTTC. Translated, it gives CASSPPGQGLAYNEQFF.